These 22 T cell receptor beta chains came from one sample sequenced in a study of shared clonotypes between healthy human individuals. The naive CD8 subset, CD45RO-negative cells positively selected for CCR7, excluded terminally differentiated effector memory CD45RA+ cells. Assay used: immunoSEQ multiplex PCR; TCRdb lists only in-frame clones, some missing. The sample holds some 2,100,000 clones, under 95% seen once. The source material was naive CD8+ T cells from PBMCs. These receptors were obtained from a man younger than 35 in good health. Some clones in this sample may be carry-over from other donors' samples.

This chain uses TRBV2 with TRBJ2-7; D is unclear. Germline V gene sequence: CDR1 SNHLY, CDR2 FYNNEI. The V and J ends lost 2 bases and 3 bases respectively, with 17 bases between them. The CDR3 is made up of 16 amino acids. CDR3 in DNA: TGTGCCAGCAGTGAATTAGTTCCTGGGTCCGGCTACGAGCAGTACTTC. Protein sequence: CASSELVPGSGYEQYF.

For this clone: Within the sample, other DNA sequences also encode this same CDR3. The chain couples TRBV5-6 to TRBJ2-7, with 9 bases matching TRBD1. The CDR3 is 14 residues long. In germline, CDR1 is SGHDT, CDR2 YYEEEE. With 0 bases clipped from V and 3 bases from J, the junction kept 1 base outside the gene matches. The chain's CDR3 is CASSLAGQGYEQYF. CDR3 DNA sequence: TGTGCCAGCAGCTTGGCGGGACAGGGCTACGAGCAGTACTTC.

The CDR3 bases are TGTGCCAGCAGCTTGCCCCCCGCCCAGGGGCGCGGGGAGCTGTTTTTT. Its protein is CASSLPPAQGRGELFF. V usage is TRBV5-4 and J usage is TRBJ2-2, with D perhaps matching TRBD1 (6 bases). V was shortened by 1 base and J by 7 bases, with 17 bases between the two germline ends. This CDR3 has 16 residues. CDR1 is SGHNT and CDR2 is YYREEE in the germline V gene (reference sequence).

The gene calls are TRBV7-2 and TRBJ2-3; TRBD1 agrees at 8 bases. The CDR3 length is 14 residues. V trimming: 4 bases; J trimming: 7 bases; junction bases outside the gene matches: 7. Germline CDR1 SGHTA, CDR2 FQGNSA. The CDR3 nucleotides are TGTGCCAGCAGCTCGGGACAGGACCTTAATACGCAGTATTTT. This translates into CASSSGQDLNTQYF. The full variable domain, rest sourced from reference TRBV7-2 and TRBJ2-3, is GAGVSQSPSNKVTEKGKDVELRCDPISGHTALYWYRQSLGQGLEFLIYFQGNSAPDKSGLPSDRFSAERTGGSVSTLTIQRTQQEDSAVYLCASSSGQDLNTQYFGPGTRLTVL.

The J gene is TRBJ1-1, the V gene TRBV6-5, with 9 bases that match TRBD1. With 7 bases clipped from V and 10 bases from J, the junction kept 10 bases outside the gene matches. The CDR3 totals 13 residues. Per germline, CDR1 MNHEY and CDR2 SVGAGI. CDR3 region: CASTGTGTLRAFF. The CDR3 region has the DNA TGTGCCAGCACTGGGACAGGGACCCTGAGAGCTTTCTTT.

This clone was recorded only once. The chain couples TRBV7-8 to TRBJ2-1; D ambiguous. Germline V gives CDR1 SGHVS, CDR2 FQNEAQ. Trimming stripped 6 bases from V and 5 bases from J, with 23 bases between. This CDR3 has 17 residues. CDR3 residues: CASSFDPDGLLNNEQFF. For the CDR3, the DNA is TGTGCCAGCAGTTTCGACCCTGATGGGCTACTAAACAATGAGCAGTTCTTC.

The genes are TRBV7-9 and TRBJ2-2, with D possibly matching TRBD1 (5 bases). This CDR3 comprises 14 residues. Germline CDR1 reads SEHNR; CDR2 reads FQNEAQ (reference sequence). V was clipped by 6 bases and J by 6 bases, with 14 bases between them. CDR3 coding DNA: TGTGCCAGCAGGCCCCCTATAGGGGCCGGGGAGCTGTTTTTT. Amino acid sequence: CASRPPIGAGELFF.

The CDR3 region is CASSSGGGADTEAFF. DNA for the CDR3: TGTGCCAGCAGCTCGGGCGGGGGCGCGGACACTGAAGCTTTCTTT. The chain carries TRBV5-6 and TRBJ1-1, with a tentative D call TRBD1 (6 bases). Germline V gene sequence: CDR1 SGHDT, CDR2 YYEEEE. The length of the CDR3 is 15 residues. Trimming shortened V by 3 bases and J by 3 bases, and 15 bases separated the two germline ends.

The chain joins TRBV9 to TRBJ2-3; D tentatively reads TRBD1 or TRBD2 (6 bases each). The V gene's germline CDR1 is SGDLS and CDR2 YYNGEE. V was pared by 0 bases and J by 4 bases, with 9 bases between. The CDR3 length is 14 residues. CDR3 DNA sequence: TGTGCCAGCAGCGTAGGGGGGGCATCAGATACGCAGTATTTT. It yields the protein CASSVGGASDTQYF.

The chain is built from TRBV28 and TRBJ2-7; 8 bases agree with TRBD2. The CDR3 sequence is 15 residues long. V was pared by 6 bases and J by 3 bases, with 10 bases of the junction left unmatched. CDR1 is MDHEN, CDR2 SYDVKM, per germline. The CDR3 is CASRWARGGHYEQYF. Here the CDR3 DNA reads TGTGCCAGCAGGTGGGCTCGGGGGGGCCACTACGAGCAGTACTTC.

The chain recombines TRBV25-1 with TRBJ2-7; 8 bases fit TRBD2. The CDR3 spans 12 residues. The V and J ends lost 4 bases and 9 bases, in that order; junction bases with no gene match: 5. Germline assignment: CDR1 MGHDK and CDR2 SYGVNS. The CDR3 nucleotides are TGTGCCAGCAGTGGTGACGGGGGGGGGCAGTACTTC. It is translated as CASSGDGGGQYF.

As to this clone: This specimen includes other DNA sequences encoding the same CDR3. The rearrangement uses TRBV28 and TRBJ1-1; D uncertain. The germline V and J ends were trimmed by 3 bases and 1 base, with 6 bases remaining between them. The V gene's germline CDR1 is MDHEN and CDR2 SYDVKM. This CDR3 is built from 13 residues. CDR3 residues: CASSLAENTEAFF. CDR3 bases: TGTGCCAGCAGTTTGGCAGAGAACACTGAAGCTTTCTTT.

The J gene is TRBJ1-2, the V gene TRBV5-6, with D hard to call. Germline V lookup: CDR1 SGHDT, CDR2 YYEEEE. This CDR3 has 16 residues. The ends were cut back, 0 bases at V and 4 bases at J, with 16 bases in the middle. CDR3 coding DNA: TGTGCCAGCAGCTTGGGTTCAATTGCGGGTATCTATGGCTACACCTTC. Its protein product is CASSLGSIAGIYGYTF.

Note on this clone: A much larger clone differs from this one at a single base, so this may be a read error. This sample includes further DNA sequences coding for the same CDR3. The CDR3 spells CASSLGHTEAFF. CDR3 nucleotide sequence: TGTGCCAGCAGCTTGGGGCACACTGAAGCTTTCTTT. V usage is TRBV5-4 and J usage is TRBJ1-1, with no clear D. The CDR3 consists of 12 residues. Trimming took off 0 bases at V and 3 bases at J, with 3 bases between the two ends. CDR1 is SGHNT, CDR2 YYREEE, per germline (reference sequence).

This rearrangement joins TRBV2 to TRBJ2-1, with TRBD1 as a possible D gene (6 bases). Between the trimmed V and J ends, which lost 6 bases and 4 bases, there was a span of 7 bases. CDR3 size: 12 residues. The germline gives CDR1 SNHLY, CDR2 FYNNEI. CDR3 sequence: CASRTGYNEQFF. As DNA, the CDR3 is TGTGCCAGCAGAACAGGGTACAATGAGCAGTTCTTC.

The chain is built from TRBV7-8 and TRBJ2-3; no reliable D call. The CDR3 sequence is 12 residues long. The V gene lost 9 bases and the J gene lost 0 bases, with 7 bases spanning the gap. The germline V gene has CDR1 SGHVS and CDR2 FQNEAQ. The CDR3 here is CASTTSTDTQYF. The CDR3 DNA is TGTGCCAGTACGACGAGCACAGATACGCAGTATTTT.

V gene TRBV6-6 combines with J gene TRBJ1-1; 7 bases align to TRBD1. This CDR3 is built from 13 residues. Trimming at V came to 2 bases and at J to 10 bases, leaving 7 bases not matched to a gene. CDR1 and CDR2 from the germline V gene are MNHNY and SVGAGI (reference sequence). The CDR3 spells CASSYSNQGGAFF. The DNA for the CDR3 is TGTGCCAGCAGTTACAGCAACCAGGGGGGAGCTTTCTTT.

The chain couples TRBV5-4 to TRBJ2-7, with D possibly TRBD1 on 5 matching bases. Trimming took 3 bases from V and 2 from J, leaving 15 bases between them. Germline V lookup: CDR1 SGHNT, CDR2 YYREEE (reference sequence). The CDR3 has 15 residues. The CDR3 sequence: CASSSLPGPPYEQYF. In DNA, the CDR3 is TGTGCCAGCAGCTCACTCCCAGGGCCCCCCTACGAGCAGTACTTC.

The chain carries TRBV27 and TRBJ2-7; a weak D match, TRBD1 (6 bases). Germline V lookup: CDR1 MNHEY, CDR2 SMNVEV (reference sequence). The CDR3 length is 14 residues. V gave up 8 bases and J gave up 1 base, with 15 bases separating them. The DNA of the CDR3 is TGTGCCAGCCGACCGCTGGACAGTTCCTACGAGCAGTACTTC. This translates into CASRPLDSSYEQYF.

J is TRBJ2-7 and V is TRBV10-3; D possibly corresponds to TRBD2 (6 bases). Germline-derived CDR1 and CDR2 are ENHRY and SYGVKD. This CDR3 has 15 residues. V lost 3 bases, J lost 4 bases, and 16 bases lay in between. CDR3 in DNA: TGTGCCATCAGTGATGCGTCTAGCCGGGGGTACGAGCAGTACTTC. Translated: CAISDASSRGYEQYF.

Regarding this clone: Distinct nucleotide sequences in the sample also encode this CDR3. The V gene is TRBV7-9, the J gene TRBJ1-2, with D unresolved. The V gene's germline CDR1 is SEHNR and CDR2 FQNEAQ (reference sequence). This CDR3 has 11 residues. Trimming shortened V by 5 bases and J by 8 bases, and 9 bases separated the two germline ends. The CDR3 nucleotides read TGTGCCAGCAGCCTATTGGGGGGCTACACCTTC. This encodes CASSLLGGYTF. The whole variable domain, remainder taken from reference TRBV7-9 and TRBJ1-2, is DTGVSQNPRHKITKRGQNVTFRCDPISEHNRLYWYRQTLGQGPEFLTYFQNEAQLEKSRLLSDRFSAERPKGSFSTLEIQRTEQGDSAMYLCASSLLGGYTFGSGTRLTVV.

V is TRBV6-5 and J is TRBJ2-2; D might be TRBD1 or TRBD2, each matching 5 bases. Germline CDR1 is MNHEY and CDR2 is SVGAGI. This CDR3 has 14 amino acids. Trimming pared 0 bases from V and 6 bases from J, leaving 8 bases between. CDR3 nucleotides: TGTGCCAGCAGTTACTCGTTGGGGGCCGGGGAGCTGTTTTTT. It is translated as CASSYSLGAGELFF.